This T cell receptor beta chain was captured by sequencing in a study of blood T cell repertoires in COVID-19. Some clones are missing from TCRdb's copy, which holds only in-frame ones; the method was immunoSEQ multiplex PCR. Here the sample spans about 220,000 clones, 75% to 85% being singletons. V dropped 3 bases and J dropped 0; count of bases not matched to a gene: 16. Germline loops: CDR1 MGHRA, CDR2 YSYEKL. This CDR3 spans 21 amino acids. The receptor's source is a woman between 65 and 79 years old with acute or convalescent COVID-19. The chain combines TRBV4-1 with TRBJ2-7, with 14 bases matching TRBD2. The sequencing input was peripheral blood. CDR3 DNA: TGCGCCAGCAGCCACCCAGGCGCCCCCGGGACTAGCGGGGGCGGCTCCTACGAGCAGTACTTC. It is translated as CASSHPGAPGTSGGGSYEQYF.